This passage covers 25 T cell receptor beta chains from one sample sequenced in a study of beta chain features in type 1 diabetes. General observations from the study: There was a moderate but significant shortening of TCRB CDR3s in all four CD4+ subsets of Type 1 diabetes patients.

The antigens for these receptors are not known. Every isolated RNA sample was fully reverse transcribed, so sequencing captured expressed TCRB transcripts. The data were produced by immunoSEQ multiplex PCR, yet TCRdb's version contains in-frame clones alone and is incomplete. The table lists fewer than 450,000 clones, roughly 14% of them singletons. Sequenced sample: naive CD4+ T cells from blood. Receptors originate from a woman aged 18-29 years with type 1 diabetes.

CDR3: CASSQQETQYF. CDR3 DNA sequence: TGTGCCAGCAGCCAACAAGAGACCCAGTACTTC. This rearrangement joins TRBV28 to TRBJ2-5; no clear D. The germline CDR1 and CDR2 sequences are MDHEN and SYDVKM. The CDR3 is 11 residues long. The V gene lost 6 bases and the J gene lost 2 bases, with 4 bases spanning the gap.

The V and J genes are TRBV9 and TRBJ1-1; D is unclear. The CDR3 has 14 residues. Trimming stripped 0 bases from V and 0 bases from J, with 6 bases between. Per germline, CDR1 SGDLS and CDR2 YYNGEE. The CDR3 nucleotides are TGTGCCAGCAGCGTAGGAGCGTTGAACACTGAAGCTTTCTTT. Its translation: CASSVGALNTEAFF.

There are a few counts of this clone. The chain uses TRBV20-1 and TRBJ1-1; D ambiguous. Germline V CDR1 and CDR2: DFQATT, SNEGSKA (reference sequence). V was clipped by 0 bases and J by 5 bases, with 4 bases between them. The CDR3 spans 11 residues. CDR3 residues: CSARDNTEAFF. The DNA of the CDR3 is TGCAGTGCTAGAGACAATACTGAAGCTTTCTTT.

The V gene is TRBV12-5, the J gene TRBJ2-3; 7 bases are shared with TRBD2. Per the germline V gene, CDR1 is LGHNT and CDR2 is FRNRAP. This CDR3 spans 13 amino acids. Trimming removed 6 bases from V and 4 bases from J; junction bases left unmatched: 4. The CDR3, as DNA: TGTGCTAGTGGACGCGGGAGCTCAGATACGCAGTATTTT. This gives the protein CASGRGSSDTQYF.

This clone was counted between two and nine times. The chain employs TRBV7-3 and TRBJ2-3; 7 bases align to TRBD2. CDR1 SGHTA and CDR2 FQGTGA come from the germline V gene. After removal of 5 bases from V and 3 bases from J, the junction contained 5 bases not matched to a gene. The CDR3 covers 14 residues. The CDR3 region is CASSPGLGTDTQYF. Here the CDR3 DNA reads TGTGCCAGCAGCCCAGGACTAGGAACAGATACGCAGTATTTT.

The chain recombines TRBV18 with TRBJ1-3; no clear D. Looked up from germline, CDR1 is KGHSH and CDR2 is LQKENI. Trimming removed 3 bases at V and 0 bases at J, with 12 bases between. This CDR3 comprises 16 residues. CDR3 nucleotide sequence: TGTGCCAGCTCACCTCAAGACATAACCTCTGGAAACACCATATATTTT. It encodes CASSPQDITSGNTIYF.

The chain has TRBV28 and TRBJ1-5, with a possible D match to TRBD1 (6 bases). CDR3 size: 14 residues. Trimming pared 4 bases from V and 7 bases from J, leaving 14 bases between. CDR1 is MDHEN and CDR2 is SYDVKM in the germline V gene. The CDR3 nucleotides read TGTGCCAGCAGTTCCCACAGGGTGGGCCAGCCCCAGCATTTT. As protein: CASSSHRVGQPQHF. Using reference TRBV28 and TRBJ1-5 for the parts outside the CDR3, the full variable domain is DVKVTQSSRYLVKRTGEKVFLECVQDMDHENMFWYRQDPGLGLRLIYFSYDVKMKEKGDIPEGYSVSREKKERFSLILESASTNQTSMYLCASSSHRVGQPQHFGDGTRLSIL.

Here the CDR3 DNA reads TGTGCCATCAGCCCTGGCGTACAGGGAAGGCGTCAGCCCCAGCATTTT. It yields the protein CAISPGVQGRRQPQHF. The V and J genes are TRBV10-3 and TRBJ1-5, with D tentatively TRBD1 (6 bases). Trimming left V 6 bases short and J 6 bases short, with 21 bases between. Per the germline V gene, CDR1 is ENHRY and CDR2 is SYGVKD. This CDR3 has 16 residues.

V is TRBV6-5 and J is TRBJ2-2; 9 nucleotides line up with TRBD2. Germline loops: CDR1 MNHEY, CDR2 SVGAGI. V dropped 10 bases and J dropped 5; count of bases not matched to a gene: 11. This CDR3 is built from 15 residues. The CDR3 loop reads CATVGGSGSTGELFF. CDR3 sequence (DNA): TGTGCCACCGTCGGCGGTAGCGGGAGTACCGGGGAGCTGTTTTTT.

A few counts support this clone. The rearrangement joins TRBV27 to TRBJ1-2; 7 nucleotides align to TRBD1. The J segment lost 8 bases and the V segment lost 5 bases, leaving 11 bases of the junction unmatched. Germline-derived CDR1 and CDR2 are MNHEY and SMNVEV (reference sequence). The CDR3 is 14 amino acids. CDR3 nucleotide sequence: TGTGCCAGCAGTCCCCGACAGGGATTGGGCGGCTACACCTTC. It specifies CASSPRQGLGGYTF.

V and J are TRBV19 and TRBJ2-3, with D tentatively TRBD2 (5 bases). Trimming took off 11 bases at V and 0 bases at J, with 15 bases between the two ends. The CDR3 loop spans 14 amino acids. The germline V gene has CDR1 LNHDA and CDR2 SQIVND (reference sequence). The CDR3 spells CAAARASSTDTQYF. The CDR3 DNA follows: TGTGCCGCCGCGAGGGCCTCAAGCACAGATACGCAGTATTTT.

V usage is TRBV7-2 and J usage is TRBJ2-5; 9 bases line up with TRBD1. Per germline, CDR1 SGHTA and CDR2 FQGNSA. This CDR3 comprises 17 residues. The trim removed 5 bases at V and 4 bases at J, leaving 14 bases unmatched. The DNA for the CDR3 is TGTGCCAGCAGCCCAAACAGGGGGCGCGCAGGGGGAGAGACCCAGTACTTC. It translates to CASSPNRGRAGGETQYF.

This clone appeared a few times. The chain combines TRBV11-2 with TRBJ1-1; D unclear. Germline CDR1 SGHAT, CDR2 FQNNGV. V dropped 5 bases and J dropped 0 bases, with 7 bases sitting between them. This CDR3 has 13 residues. The CDR3: CASSADMNTEAFF. CDR3 DNA: TGTGCCAGCAGCGCCGACATGAACACTGAAGCTTTCTTT. Filled out from reference TRBV11-2 and TRBJ1-1, the complete variable domain reads EAGVAQSPRYKIIEKRQSVAFWCNPISGHATLYWYQQILGQGPKLLIQFQNNGVVDDSQLPKDRFSAERLKGVDSTLKIQPAKLEDSAVYLCASSADMNTEAFFGQGTRLTVV.

This clone was counted a few times. The rearrangement uses TRBV7-2 and TRBJ2-7; the match to TRBD1 covers 7 bases. Per the germline V gene, CDR1 is SGHTA and CDR2 is FQGNSA. This CDR3 comprises 14 residues. Trimming at V came to 3 bases and at J to 4 bases, leaving 6 bases not matched to a gene. CDR3 protein: CASSFKTGPYEQYV. The CDR3 DNA sequence: TGTGCCAGCAGCTTTAAGACAGGGCCTTACGAGCAGTACGTC.

The chain has TRBV19 and TRBJ2-1; TRBD2 agrees at 13 bases. Germline V lookup: CDR1 LNHDA, CDR2 SQIVND (reference sequence). The CDR3 has 16 residues. Germline trimming cut 2 bases from V and 7 bases from J; bases unmatched to any gene: 5. The CDR3 DNA reads TGTGCCAGTAGTATACGAGGACTAGCGGGAGATAATGAGCAGTTCTTC. Translating it yields CASSIRGLAGDNEQFF.

The chain carries TRBV9 and TRBJ1-1; TRBD1 matches 7 bases. V lost 3 bases to trimming and J lost 1 base; unmatched junction nucleotides: 9. The CDR3 has 16 residues. The germline V gene has CDR1 SGDLS and CDR2 YYNGEE. The CDR3 reads CASSASRQGRNTEAFF. CDR3 nucleotide sequence: TGTGCCAGCAGCGCCAGCCGACAGGGAAGGAACACTGAAGCTTTCTTT.

The chain joins TRBV7-2 to TRBJ2-7; the match to TRBD1 covers 8 bases. Germline-derived CDR1 and CDR2 are SGHTA and FQGNSA. J gave up 2 bases and V 2 bases, and 5 bases lay outside the gene matches. The CDR3 is made up of 15 amino acids. This chain's CDR3 is CASSLWTGIAYEQYF. For the CDR3, the DNA is TGTGCCAGCAGCTTATGGACAGGGATCGCCTACGAGCAGTACTTC.

The chain employs TRBV18 and TRBJ2-2; 13 bases match TRBD2. CDR1 and CDR2 (germline): KGHSH, LQKENI. V shed 3 bases, J shed 5 bases, and the junction held 6 bases outside the gene matches. The CDR3 sequence is 17 residues long. The CDR3 spells CASSPPGLAGATGELFF. The CDR3 DNA sequence: TGTGCCAGCTCACCCCCAGGACTAGCGGGAGCGACCGGGGAGCTGTTTTTT.

This chain joins TRBV6-6 and TRBJ2-3; D is perhaps TRBD2 (5 bases). Trimming took 7 bases from V and 0 from J, leaving 11 bases between them. This CDR3 comprises 14 residues. Per the germline V gene, CDR1 is MNHNY and CDR2 is SVGAGI (reference sequence). The CDR3 reads CASKREWSTDTQYF. For the CDR3, the DNA is TGTGCCAGCAAACGGGAATGGAGCACAGATACGCAGTATTTT.

This clone was seen a handful of times. J is TRBJ2-7 and V is TRBV7-9; no clear D gene. CDR3 length: 15 residues. CDR1 SEHNR and CDR2 FQNEAQ come from the germline V gene (reference sequence). V shed 1 base and J shed 0 bases, with 10 bases lying between them. This chain's CDR3 is CASSLGSWSSYEQYV. DNA of the CDR3: TGTGCCAGCAGCTTAGGAAGCTGGAGCTCCTACGAGCAGTACGTC.

The CDR3 region has the DNA TGTGCCAGCAGTTTAAAGGGACTAGGTCTCCCTGGGGCCAACGTCCTGACTTTC. It translates to CASSLKGLGLPGANVLTF. The chain couples TRBV27 to TRBJ2-6, with 8 nucleotides matching TRBD2. This CDR3 comprises 18 residues. Losses at the gene ends were 2 bases for V and 2 bases for J; bases not matched to a gene: 8. Germline values: CDR1 MNHEY, CDR2 SMNVEV (reference sequence). Drawing the rest from reference TRBV27 and TRBJ2-6, the complete variable domain is EAQVTQNPRYLITVTGKKLTVTCSQNMNHEYMSWYRQDPGLGLRQIYYSMNVEVTDKGDVPEGYKVSRKEKRNFPLILESPSPNQTSLYFCASSLKGLGLPGANVLTFGAGSRLTVL.

This chain links TRBV5-1 with TRBJ2-3; a possible D gene is TRBD1 (6 bases). V dropped 5 bases and J dropped 2 bases, with 18 bases sitting between them. CDR1 and CDR2 from the germline V gene are SGHRS and YFSETQ. This CDR3 has 16 residues. In nucleotides, the CDR3 is TGCGCCAGCAGACCCCGACGCAGGGGACCCACAGATACGCAGTATTTT. Protein sequence: CASRPRRRGPTDTQYF. Full variable domain (outside the CDR3, taken from reference TRBV5-1 and TRBJ2-3): KAGVTQTPRYLIKTRGQQVTLSCSPISGHRSVSWYQQTPGQGLQFLFEYFSETQRNKGNFPGRFSGRQFSNSRSEMNVSTLELGDSALYLCASRPRRRGPTDTQYFGPGTRLTVL.

The chain combines TRBV2 with TRBJ1-1; TRBD1 might be the D (5 bases). The CDR3 has 14 residues. The ends were cut back, 7 bases at V and 3 bases at J, with 15 bases in the middle. The germline gives CDR1 SNHLY, CDR2 FYNNEI. In DNA, the CDR3 is TGTGCCAGCACTTATAGCGGAGGGGACACTGAAGCTTTCTTT. Its protein is CASTYSGGDTEAFF.

This clone has a handful of counts. The rearrangement joins TRBV6-6 to TRBJ2-3; 7 positions match TRBD2. The CDR3 spans 16 residues. The trim removed 0 bases at V and 10 bases at J, leaving 13 bases unmatched. Germline V gene data show CDR1 as MNHNY and CDR2 as SVGAGI (reference sequence). CDR3 sequence (DNA): TGTGCCAGCAGTTACTCCGGGGGGTTGACCCCGGGTCCGCAGTATTTT. This translates into CASSYSGGLTPGPQYF.

This chain connects TRBV4-2 to TRBJ1-2; TRBD1 agrees at 8 bases. Trimming cost V 8 bases and J 6 bases; bases outside gene matches: 8. The germline V gene has CDR1 LGHNA and CDR2 YNFKEQ. This CDR3 is built from 13 residues. CDR3 in amino acids: CASRRQGANGYTF. The CDR3 DNA follows: TGTGCCAGCCGGAGGCAGGGGGCGAATGGCTACACCTTC.